The present T cell receptor (beta chain) was sequenced within a study of T cells in Graves' hyperthyroidism and ophthalmopathy. Study information: Staff took peripheral blood when the initial diagnosis was made, before any treatment began. Whole-study findings and limits: Researchers found most expanded thyroid clonotypes above 0.001 in blood as well.

What was amplified from RNA transcripts were TCR beta CDR3 regions. The HTBI primer set was used in a first-round RT-PCR of the TCR CDR3. TCRdb reanalysed the multiplex PCR reads using MiXCR and keeps one entry per CDR3 protein. The sample gives 490,000 or so distinct CDR3 sequences, 15% to 20% of which show up once; 47% is in the top ten. About this clonotype: Antigen: not known.

Enrolled ophthalmopathy patients presented with a Clinical Activity Score of at least 3, a NOSPECS grade of at least 4, and disease duration under 3 months. Diagnoses were established using clinical symptoms, serum thyroxine and TRAb, thyroid ultrasound and orbital computed tomography. V shed 5 bases and J 4 bases; nucleotides not matched to a gene: 6. CDR1 SGHDN and CDR2 FVKESK come from the germline V gene. This CDR3 spans 15 amino acids. The chain uses TRBV14 and TRBJ2-5; TRBD1 aligns across 11 bases. The clonotype originates from a man aged 40-49 years with Graves' ophthalmopathy. Sequenced input: blood. The DNA for the CDR3 is TGTGCCAGCAGCACTCGGACAGGGGGCGCAGAGACCCAGTACTTC. Translating gives CASSTRTGGAETQYF. Based on the CDR3 plus reference TRBV14 and TRBJ2-5, the full variable domain is EAGVTQFPSHSVIEKGQTVTLRCDPISGHDNLYWYRRVMGKEIKFLLHFVKESKQDESGMPNNRFLAERTGGTYSTLKVQPAELEDSGVYFCASSTRTGGAETQYFGPGTRLLVL.